This T cell receptor (beta chain) stems from a study of blood T cell repertoires in COVID-19. The overall study: Samples came from the United States, Italy and Spain, spanning acute and convalescent COVID-19. Sample material is recorded as cDNA or gDNA derived from T cells, B-cell-depleted T cells, or PBMCs.

The germline CDR1 and CDR2 sequences are SGHRS and YFSETQ. The length of the CDR3 is 17 residues. The V end was cut by 1 base, the J end by 2 bases, with 18 bases between. In the authors' workflow: From reference gene primer amplification, estimates of nucleated cell counts were derived. Generated by immunoSEQ multiplex PCR, the TCRdb table keeps only in-frame clones and is missing some. V and J calls and clone size are copied from that table; D and trimming were computed from the DNA. The repertoire holds around 200,000 clones, around 80% seen once, with just over 8.5% in the top ten. Input material: peripheral blood. The V call is TRBV5-1, the J call TRBJ1-2, with a possible D match to TRBD1 (5 bases). This TCR was recovered from a man aged 35 to 55 with active or convalescent COVID-19. CDR3 coding DNA: TGCGCCAGCAGCTTGTCCTTGGCGTGGGGGGGAAACTATGGCTACACCTTC. It encodes CASSLSLAWGGNYGYTF.